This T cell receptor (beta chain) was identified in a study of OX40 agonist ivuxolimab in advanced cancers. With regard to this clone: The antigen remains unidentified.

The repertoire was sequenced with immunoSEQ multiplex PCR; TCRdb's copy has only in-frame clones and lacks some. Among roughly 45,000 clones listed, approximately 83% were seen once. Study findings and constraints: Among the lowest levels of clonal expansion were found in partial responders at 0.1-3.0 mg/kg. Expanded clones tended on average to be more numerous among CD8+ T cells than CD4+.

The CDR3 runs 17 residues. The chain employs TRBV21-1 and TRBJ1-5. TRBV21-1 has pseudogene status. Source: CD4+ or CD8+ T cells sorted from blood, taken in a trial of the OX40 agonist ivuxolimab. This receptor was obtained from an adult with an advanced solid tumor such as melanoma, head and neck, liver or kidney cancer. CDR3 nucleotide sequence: TGTGCCAGCAGCAAAGGGGAGGCAGGGAATAGCAATCAGCCCCAGCATTTT. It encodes CASSKGEAGNSNQPQHF.